These 3 T cell receptor beta chains share one sample of origin, sequenced in a study of blood T cell repertoires in COVID-19. Libraries were prepared by immunoSEQ multiplex PCR; TCRdb keeps only in-frame clonotypes and omits some of them. The sample carries about 60,000 clones, more than 90% recorded once. Material for sequencing was peripheral blood. The source is a man aged 55-75 years with acute or convalescent COVID-19.

The CDR3 DNA reads as TGTGCCACCAGTGTAGGACAGGGGGCTTTTGAGGAGACCCAGTACTTC. It translates to CATSVGQGAFEETQYF. V gene TRBV24-1 combines with J gene TRBJ2-5, with 11 nucleotides matching TRBD1. The length of the CDR3 is 16 residues. The V gene end was trimmed by 5 bases and the J gene end by 5 bases; junction bases not matched to a gene: 9. Per the germline V gene, CDR1 is KGHDR and CDR2 is SFDVKD.

J is TRBJ1-4 and V is TRBV11-2; D uncertain. Looked up from germline, CDR1 is SGHAT and CDR2 is FQNNGV. CDR3 length equals 15 residues. V lost 5 bases and J lost 3, with 13 bases in between. CDR3 in DNA: TGTGCCAGCAGCCCGCCGGGGTGGCCTAATGAAAAACTGTTTTTT. Its protein is CASSPPGWPNEKLFF.

This chain joins TRBV2 and TRBJ2-1; D unresolved. Between the trimmed V and J ends, which lost 6 bases and 2 bases, there was a span of 14 bases. Germline lookup yields CDR1 SNHLY and CDR2 FYNNEI. The CDR3 extends over 15 amino acids. The DNA of the CDR3 is TGTGCCAGCAGGGAAACAGAACTCACCTACAATGAGCAGTTCTTC. Encoded protein: CASRETELTYNEQFF.